This T cell receptor (beta chain) was retrieved from a study of T cell responses to AZD1222 COVID-19 vaccine. Study findings and constraints: Clonal diversity may have been underestimated, and the donors were mostly white British, with more females than males.

Pooling covered second doses at about 4 or about 12 weeks. Turning to this clone: Its specificity is unknown.

Repertoires were generated with immunoSEQ multiplex PCR, while TCRdb's copy carries only in-frame clones and drops some. This repertoire shows some 200,000 clones, more than 85% found once; its top ten account for about 3.5%. The sample was peripheral blood, taken 28 days after the second AZD1222 dose. The clonotype comes from an adult who received the AZD1222 COVID-19 vaccine.

The CDR3 DNA sequence: TGTGCCAGCAGCCTATGGGCACTAGCGGGAGGGGACGGCACAGATACGCAGTATTTT. Amino acid sequence: CASSLWALAGGDGTDTQYF. This sequence joins TRBV3-1 (or the pseudogene TRBV3-2) and TRBJ2-3; 13 bases agree with TRBD2. Losses at the gene ends were 4 bases for V and 1 base for J; bases not matched to a gene: 11. The CDR3 consists of 19 residues. The V gene's germline CDR1 is LGHDT and CDR2 YNNKEL (reference sequence).